A single sample is the source of the 30 T cell receptor beta chains below, sequenced in a study of T cells in Graves' hyperthyroidism and ophthalmopathy. Regions amplified from RNA transcripts were the TCR beta CDR3 regions. HTBI primers drove first-round RT-PCR of the TCR CDR3. TCRdb analysed the multiplex PCR reads with MiXCR anew, one entry per CDR3 protein. This table holds 600,000 or so distinct CDR3 sequences, 15% to 20% found once. The sequenced material came from blood. The receptors originated from a young woman with Graves' hyperthyroidism.

This clonotype was seen at least ten times. The chain is built from TRBV2 and TRBJ2-3; 11 nucleotides agree with TRBD1. The CDR3 covers 15 residues. Unmatched junction bases numbered 4, after V lost 6 bases and J lost 2 bases. Germline V gives CDR1 SNHLY, CDR2 FYNNEI. Written as DNA, the CDR3 is TGTGCCAGCAGACGGGACAGGGGGTCCACAGATACGCAGTATTTT. It encodes CASRRDRGSTDTQYF.

The chain combines TRBV20-1 with TRBJ1-1; the D gene is possibly TRBD1 (5 bases). This CDR3 region has 15 residues. Germline V lookup: CDR1 DFQATT, CDR2 SNEGSKA (reference sequence). V lost 5 bases to trimming and J lost 1 base, with 17 bases between them. The CDR3 protein is CSAHLSGFQNTEAFF. CDR3 in DNA: TGCAGTGCTCATCTTTCAGGGTTTCAGAACACTGAAGCTTTCTTT.

This clonotype showed up many times. The V and J genes are TRBV10-3 and TRBJ1-5, with D possibly being TRBD1 (5 bases). Looked up from germline, CDR1 is ENHRY and CDR2 is SYGVKD. V lost 4 bases and J 1 base, leaving 8 bases between the germline ends. The length of the CDR3 is 14 residues. This CDR3 is CAISGGDSNQPQHF. For the CDR3, the DNA is TGTGCCATCAGTGGCGGGGACAGCAATCAGCCCCAGCATTTT.

This clonotype occurred a few times. J is TRBJ2-5 and V is TRBV7-9; unclear D gene. Germline V gives CDR1 SEHNR, CDR2 FQNEAQ (reference sequence). Trimming took off 1 base at V and 3 bases at J, with 9 bases between the two ends. There are 14 residues in the CDR3. This CDR3 reads CASSLDWAEETQYF. The DNA for the CDR3 is TGTGCCAGCAGCTTAGATTGGGCGGAAGAGACCCAGTACTTC. The full variable domain, in which reference TRBV7-9 and TRBJ2-5 provide the parts outside the CDR3, is DTGVSQNPRHKITKRGQNVTFRCDPISEHNRLYWYRQTLGQGPEFLTYFQNEAQLEKSRLLSDRFSAERPKGSFSTLEIQRTEQGDSAMYLCASSLDWAEETQYFGPGTRLLVL.

CDR3 nucleotides: TGCAGCGTTGGGACGGGGGATAGCGGGAGTTTCGGGCAGTACTTC. Protein product: CSVGTGDSGSFGQYF. The V call is TRBV29-1, the J call TRBJ2-7; 9 bases line up with TRBD2. CDR1 is SQVTM and CDR2 is ANQGSEA in the germline V gene. V gave up 4 bases and J gave up 9 bases; unmatched junction bases: 16. The CDR3 is 15 amino acids.

Many counts were recorded for this clonotype. The rearrangement joins TRBV12-3 or TRBV12-4 to TRBJ2-1, with D perhaps matching TRBD1 (6 bases). CDR3 size: 14 residues. Trimming removed 6 bases from V and 2 bases from J, with 11 bases in between. CDR3 nucleotide sequence: TGTGCCAGCAGCCGGACAGAAGCCTACAATGAGCAGTTCTTC. Amino acids: CASSRTEAYNEQFF.

This clonotype was seen many times. The chain is built from TRBV30 and TRBJ2-7, with D uncertain. This CDR3 is 13 amino acids long. Per the germline V gene, CDR1 is GTSNPN and CDR2 is SVGIG (reference sequence). Deletions cut 8 bases from V and 3 bases from J, with 17 bases between. CDR3 nucleotides: TGTGCCATGGGTCCAGGAGTAAGCTACGAGCAGTACTTC. As protein: CAMGPGVSYEQYF.

Only a few counts were recorded for this clonotype. The V call is TRBV6-1, the J call TRBJ2-3; no clear D gene. CDR1 and CDR2 (germline): MNHNS, SASEGT. The CDR3 has 16 amino acids. The V end was cut by 7 bases, the J end by 6 bases, with 23 bases between. This chain's CDR3 is CASTLSGRWPTDTQYF. Written as DNA, the CDR3 is TGTGCCAGCACCCTTTCCGGGCGATGGCCTACGGATACGCAGTATTTT.

This clonotype was detected a few times. This chain links TRBV28 with TRBJ1-2; perhaps TRBD1 as D (6 bases). This CDR3 region has 13 residues. Deletions cut 6 bases from V and 4 bases from J, with 12 bases between. The germline V gene encodes CDR1 MDHEN and CDR2 SYDVKM. This CDR3 reads CASRLGQIYGYTF. The CDR3 bases are TGTGCCAGCAGGCTCGGACAGATCTATGGCTACACCTTC.

This chain connects TRBV6-1 to TRBJ2-3, with D possibly being TRBD1 or TRBD2 (6 bases each). Trimming took off 5 bases at V and 2 bases at J, with 23 bases between the two ends. The CDR3 is 18 amino acids. Germline V gene lookup returns CDR1 MNHNS and CDR2 SASEGT. CDR3 region: CASSSSYRGDLHTDTQYF. The CDR3 DNA reads TGTGCCAGCAGTTCTTCTTATAGGGGGGACCTCCACACAGATACGCAGTATTTT.

This clonotype was seen only a few times. V gene TRBV5-8 combines with J gene TRBJ1-1; D is ambiguous. The CDR3 is 12 amino acids. The V end lost 3 bases, the J end lost 11 bases, and 14 bases lay between the germline ends. Germline loops: CDR1 SGHTS, CDR2 YDEGEE. The CDR3 nucleotides read TGTGCCAGCAGCTCGGGTTACAATTTGGCTTTCTTT. Translated: CASSSGYNLAFF. Based on the CDR3 plus reference TRBV5-8 and TRBJ1-1, the full variable domain is EAGVTQSPTHLIKTRGQQATLRCSPISGHTSVYWYQQALGLGLQFLLWYDEGEERNRGNFPPRFSGRQFPNYSSELNVNALELEDSALYLCASSSGYNLAFFGQGTRLTVV.

The chain links TRBV11-3 to TRBJ2-7; TRBD1 agrees at 11 bases. With V trimmed by 5 bases and J by 1 base, 16 bases remained unmatched. Germline V gives CDR1 SGHNT, CDR2 YENEEA. This CDR3 region has 19 residues. In DNA, the CDR3 is TGTGCCAGCAGCAGCGCCGGGACAGGGGGTCTTTATGGTTCCTACGAGCAGTACTTC. Translation gives CASSSAGTGGLYGSYEQYF.

This clonotype was seen repeatedly, ten times or more. CDR3 loop: CASSRDMGQPQHF. In DNA form, the CDR3 reads TGTGCCAGCAGCCGGGACATGGGGCAGCCCCAGCATTTT. V is TRBV6-1 and J is TRBJ1-5; D is possibly TRBD1 (6 bases). Germline V lookup: CDR1 MNHNS, CDR2 SASEGT. The CDR3 spans 13 residues. Deletions cut 6 bases from V and 7 bases from J, with 13 bases between.

On this clonotype itself: Given the absence of the conserved phenylalanine or tryptophan at the CDR3 end, a read error is likely. This chain uses TRBV7-3 with TRBJ2-2; a possible D gene is TRBD1 (5 bases). This CDR3 is 16 amino acids long. The germline CDR1 and CDR2 sequences are SGHTA and FQGTGA. Between the trimmed V and J ends, which lost 1 base and 4 bases, there was a span of 13 bases. The CDR3 coding sequence is TGTGCCAGCAGCTTAATAAGGCCAGGGTCCACCGGGGAGCTGTTTTCT. Translated: CASSLIRPGSTGELFS.

In its sample, this clonotype was seen a few times. V and J are TRBV9 and TRBJ2-5; D perhaps matches TRBD2 (6 bases). The CDR3 spans 13 residues. CDR1 and CDR2 from the germline V gene are SGDLS and YYNGEE. V lost 2 bases and J 4 bases, leaving 9 bases between the germline ends. The CDR3 region has the DNA TGTGCCAGCAGCGTTTCCGGGAGAGAGACCCAGTACTTC. This encodes CASSVSGRETQYF.

In this sample, this clonotype turned up many times. The chain links TRBV18 to TRBJ2-5; D not resolved. The V gene lost 3 bases and the J gene lost 5 bases, with 13 bases spanning the gap. The CDR3 runs 14 residues. Germline loops: CDR1 KGHSH, CDR2 LQKENI. CDR3 sequence reads: CASSPPSDWETQYF. CDR3 in DNA: TGTGCCAGCTCACCGCCCAGTGATTGGGAGACCCAGTACTTC.

This clonotype has just a few counts. V is TRBV20-1 and J is TRBJ2-7; D may be TRBD1 (5 bases). Germline V gene data show CDR1 as DFQATT and CDR2 as SNEGSKA (reference sequence). This CDR3 comprises 13 residues. V was cut by 0 bases and J by 4 bases, with 10 bases left in between. The CDR3 region is CSARDPRDYEQYF. CDR3 nucleotide sequence: TGCAGTGCTAGAGATCCCAGGGATTACGAGCAGTACTTC.

In this sample, this clonotype turned up a few times. The V gene is TRBV7-2, the J gene TRBJ1-3, with D unresolved. Trimming took off 3 bases at V and 0 bases at J, with 9 bases between the two ends. CDR3 length: 15 amino acids. Germline assignment: CDR1 SGHTA and CDR2 FQGNSA. The CDR3 region is CASSFFQISGNTIYF. CDR3 nucleotide sequence: TGTGCCAGCAGCTTTTTTCAGATCTCTGGAAACACCATATATTTT.

This clonotype was counted a few times. The gene calls are TRBV20-1 and TRBJ1-1; 7 positions agree with TRBD1. The CDR3 contains 14 residues. CDR1 and CDR2 from the germline V gene are DFQATT and SNEGSKA (reference sequence). Trimming cost V 1 base and J 5 bases; bases outside gene matches: 7. DNA for the CDR3: TGCAGTGCTAGAGCTAACAGGGGAGAAACTGAAGCTTTCTTT. Protein: CSARANRGETEAFF.

This clonotype was picked up many times. V usage is TRBV6-1 and J usage is TRBJ2-1, with TRBD2 matching 7 bases. J gave up 2 bases and V 5 bases, and 9 bases lay outside the gene matches. Germline values: CDR1 MNHNS, CDR2 SASEGT. CDR3 length equals 16 residues. CDR3 nucleotides: TGTGCCAGCAGTAGCACCAGCGGGACTCCCTACAATGAGCAGTTCTTC. Protein: CASSSTSGTPYNEQFF.

The V and J genes are TRBV24-1 and TRBJ2-1, with 12 bases identical to TRBD1. The CDR3 is 16 amino acids. With V trimmed by 4 bases and J by 8 bases, 8 bases remained unmatched. Germline-derived CDR1 and CDR2 are KGHDR and SFDVKD. The CDR3 here is CATSDPKGQGAYEQFF. In nucleotides, the CDR3 is TGTGCCACCAGTGACCCGAAGGGACAGGGGGCCTATGAGCAGTTCTTC.

This clonotype was seen many times. The chain recombines TRBV5-5 with TRBJ2-1; 9 bases match TRBD1. This CDR3 has 17 amino acids. Germline CDR1 SGHKS, CDR2 YYEKEE (reference sequence). Trimming removed 4 bases from V and 2 bases from J; junction bases left unmatched: 10. CDR3 sequence (DNA): TGTGCCAGCAGCCGGGGATTTGGGACAGGGCCCTACAATGAGCAGTTCTTC. Translated, it gives CASSRGFGTGPYNEQFF.

This clonotype was picked up many times. The chain combines TRBV3-1 with TRBJ2-1, with TRBD2 as a possible D gene (6 bases). The CDR3 length is 16 residues. The germline CDR1 and CDR2 sequences are LGHDT and YNNKEL (reference sequence). The germline V and J ends were trimmed by 8 bases and 0 bases, with 17 bases remaining between them. CDR3 sequence: CASGFGGGSSYNEQFF. The DNA of the CDR3 is TGTGCCAGCGGTTTTGGGGGAGGAAGCTCCTACAATGAGCAGTTCTTC.

J is TRBJ1-2 and V is TRBV7-2; D not certain. The CDR3 runs to 15 residues. The germline V and J ends were trimmed by 4 bases and 5 bases, with 17 bases remaining between them. Germline CDR1 is SGHTA and CDR2 is FQGNSA. The CDR3 loop reads CASSSPPDGSYGYTF. The CDR3 DNA sequence: TGTGCCAGCAGCTCACCACCGGACGGCTCTTATGGCTACACCTTC.

This clonotype came up many times. J is TRBJ1-5 and V is TRBV6-1; D remains ambiguous. Trimming took 5 bases from V and 4 from J, leaving 12 bases between them. In germline, CDR1 is MNHNS, CDR2 SASEGT. CDR3 size: 14 residues. DNA for the CDR3: TGTGCCAGCAGTTACGTCGGGTTTAATCAGCCCCAGCATTTT. Translation gives CASSYVGFNQPQHF.

At least ten counts were recorded for this clonotype. V usage is TRBV18 and J usage is TRBJ1-1; D gene uncertain. V lost 0 bases and J lost 3, with 11 bases in between. The length of the CDR3 is 15 residues. CDR1 is KGHSH and CDR2 is LQKENI in the germline V gene. CDR3 amino acids: CASSPPSSAHTEAFF. Here the CDR3 DNA reads TGTGCCAGCTCACCACCGAGCTCGGCTCACACTGAAGCTTTCTTT.

This clonotype came up many times. V usage is TRBV6-1 and J usage is TRBJ2-7; D is possibly TRBD2 (6 bases). Trimming took off 3 bases at V and 3 bases at J, with 12 bases between the two ends. Germline V gives CDR1 MNHNS, CDR2 SASEGT. This CDR3 region has 14 residues. The CDR3 coding sequence is TGTGCCAGCAGTGATCGGTTCGGGGGCTACGAGCAGTACTTC. Its translation is CASSDRFGGYEQYF.

This clonotype has at least ten counts. This CDR3 reads CAISWPGGNQETQYF. The DNA for the CDR3 is TGTGCCATTTCCTGGCCAGGGGGAAACCAAGAGACCCAGTACTTC. The chain recombines TRBV28 with TRBJ2-5, with 7 bases matching TRBD1. The CDR3 contains 15 residues. Germline V gene sequence: CDR1 MDHEN, CDR2 SYDVKM. The trim removed 10 bases at V and 0 bases at J, leaving 11 bases unmatched. Looking up the rest from reference TRBV28 and TRBJ2-5 gives the full variable domain: DVKVTQSSRYLVKRTGEKVFLECVQDMDHENMFWYRQDPGLGLRLIYFSYDVKMKEKGDIPEGYSVSREKKERFSLILESASTNQTSMYLCAISWPGGNQETQYFGPGTRLLVL.

The CDR3 is CAWTANGAYQPLHF. CDR3 nucleotides: TGTGCCTGGACGGCGAATGGGGCATATCAACCCCTCCACTTT. The V and J genes are TRBV30 and TRBJ1-6; D is perhaps TRBD1 (5 bases). Germline-derived CDR1 and CDR2 are GTSNPN and SVGIG (reference sequence). CDR3 length equals 14 residues. With 4 bases removed from V and 12 bases from J, the gap between germline ends came to 19 bases.

This clonotype has ten or more counts. The chain joins TRBV30 to TRBJ1-1; D is ambiguous. The CDR3 sequence is 13 residues long. The germline V gene has CDR1 GTSNPN and CDR2 SVGIG (reference sequence). V was shortened by 0 bases and J by 7 bases, with 12 bases between the two germline ends. As DNA, the CDR3 is TGTGCCTGGAGTGTAGACCGGTCTGTTGAAGCTTTCTTT. Protein: CAWSVDRSVEAFF.